These 17 T cell receptor beta chains originate from one sample sequenced in a study of spatial heterogeneity in lung cancer. From the 5' RACE reads, TCRdb called clonotypes with MiXCR, one entry per CDR3 protein. The sample comprises roughly 10,000 distinct CDR3 sequences, less than 25% of which are singletons, and about 33% rests with the top ten. Time point in this sample: sample taken at primary tumor resection. Material for sequencing was whole RNA from tumor, nontumor lung or frozen PBMC, left unsorted. Material: PBMCs, obtained at surgery. The receptor source for this set is a female donor with early-stage non-small cell lung cancer.

This clonotype was observed a handful of times. V is TRBV27 and J is TRBJ2-6, with 12 bases lining up with TRBD2. This CDR3 spans 18 amino acids. Per germline, CDR1 MNHEY and CDR2 SMNVEV (reference sequence). The V gene end was trimmed by 4 bases and the J gene end by 1 base; junction bases not matched to a gene: 5. The CDR3 is CASSSGTSGFSGANVLTF. CDR3 nucleotides: TGTGCCAGCAGTTCCGGGACTAGCGGGTTTTCTGGGGCCAACGTCCTGACTTTC.

This chain connects TRBV6-5 to TRBJ2-1, with 7 bases matching TRBD2. This CDR3 is built from 14 residues. Germline CDR1 is MNHEY and CDR2 is SVGAGI. With V trimmed by 6 bases and J by 5 bases, 7 bases remained unmatched. Here the CDR3 DNA reads TGTGCCAGCAGACCCCGACTAGCTCACAATGAGCAGTTCTTC. This gives the protein CASRPRLAHNEQFF.

This clonotype was observed a few times. The J gene is TRBJ1-5, the V gene TRBV28; D is uncertain. The CDR3 is 15 amino acids. V shed 7 bases and J shed 3 bases, with 16 bases lying between them. Germline-derived CDR1 and CDR2 are MDHEN and SYDVKM. The CDR3 DNA reads TGTGCCAGCATCGGCGGGCAGGCCTTCAATCAGCCCCAGCATTTT. It specifies CASIGGQAFNQPQHF.

Ten or more counts support this clonotype. V and J are TRBV12-5 and TRBJ1-1, with 7 bases aligning to TRBD1. Germline lookup yields CDR1 LGHNT and CDR2 FRNRAP. The CDR3 runs 16 residues. With V trimmed by 2 bases and J by 0 bases, 6 bases remained unmatched. The CDR3 region is CASGLTPTGLNTEAFF. DNA of the CDR3: TGTGCTAGTGGTTTGACCCCGACAGGGTTGAACACTGAAGCTTTCTTT.

This clonotype showed up many times. V and J are TRBV4-1 and TRBJ1-1; 9 nucleotides line up with TRBD1. In germline, CDR1 is MGHRA, CDR2 YSYEKL. CDR3 length: 15 amino acids. The V segment lost 6 bases and the J segment 2 bases; nucleotides outside the gene matches: 7. CDR3 sequence: CASSPWGQGNTEAFF. The CDR3 DNA is TGCGCCAGCAGTCCTTGGGGACAGGGAAACACTGAAGCTTTCTTT.

This clonotype appeared a few times. The chain carries TRBV29-1 and TRBJ2-1; D possibly corresponds to TRBD2 (6 bases). The V gene lost 4 bases and the J gene lost 7 bases, with 17 bases spanning the gap. This CDR3 has 14 amino acids. CDR1 and CDR2 from the germline V gene are SQVTM and ANQGSEA. In DNA form, the CDR3 reads TGCAGCGTTGGCGGGACTCCTGAGACGAATGAGCAGTTCTTC. Protein product: CSVGGTPETNEQFF.

This clonotype was counted a few times. The rearrangement joins TRBV6-2 or TRBV6-3 to TRBJ1-1; D is uncertain. Germline lookup yields CDR1 MNHEY and CDR2 SVGEGT. V shed 7 bases and J shed 1 base, with 13 bases lying between them. There are 14 residues in the CDR3. In nucleotides, the CDR3 is TGTGCCAGCACCCCGACCTCCCCGAACACTGAAGCTTTCTTT. This codes for CASTPTSPNTEAFF.

The chain uses TRBV18 and TRBJ2-5; no firm D call. Trimming pared 0 bases from V and 7 bases from J, leaving 6 bases between. This CDR3 contains 12 residues. The V gene's germline CDR1 is KGHSH and CDR2 LQKENI. This chain's CDR3 is CASSPPEGTQYF. CDR3 nucleotide sequence: TGTGCCAGCTCACCACCGGAAGGGACCCAGTACTTC.

This chain uses TRBV10-2 with TRBJ2-3, with D tentatively TRBD1 (5 bases). CDR1 is WSHSY and CDR2 is SAAADI in the germline V gene. The CDR3 spans 13 residues. Between the trimmed V and J ends, which lost 8 bases and 2 bases, there was a span of 11 bases. CDR3 sequence (DNA): TGCGCCAGCGGAAGACAGATCACAGATACGCAGTATTTT. This sequence encodes CASGRQITDTQYF.

This clonotype was detected many times. The J gene is TRBJ2-4, the V gene TRBV4-2; 8 bases align to TRBD1. J gave up 9 bases and V 0 bases, and 7 bases lay outside the gene matches. The germline CDR1 and CDR2 sequences are LGHNA and YNFKEQ. CDR3 length: 15 amino acids. CDR3 DNA sequence: TGTGCCAGCAGCCAAGAGGGCCAGGGGGCGAGCATTCAGTACTTC. It encodes CASSQEGQGASIQYF.

The sample holds many counts of this clonotype. The chain links TRBV5-1 to TRBJ1-5; perhaps TRBD1 as D (6 bases). Germline-derived CDR1 and CDR2 are SGHRS and YFSETQ. The CDR3 has 16 residues. The V end was cut by 2 bases, the J end by 2 bases, with 14 bases between. In DNA, the CDR3 is TGCGCCAGCAGCTTAGGGACATTAGAAGGCAATCAGCCCCAGCATTTT. Amino acids: CASSLGTLEGNQPQHF.

Many counts were recorded for this clonotype. Here the CDR3 reads CASRRLANYGYTF. CDR3 DNA sequence: TGTGCCAGCCGCCGCCTAGCTAACTATGGCTACACCTTC. This chain uses TRBV12-3 or TRBV12-4 with TRBJ1-2; D not certain. The V gene lost 8 bases and the J gene lost 0 bases, with 10 bases spanning the gap. CDR3 length: 13 residues.

The V call is TRBV29-1, the J call TRBJ2-2; 8 nucleotides line up with TRBD1. This CDR3 has 16 residues. The J segment lost 4 bases and the V segment lost 2 bases, leaving 9 bases of the junction unmatched. Per the germline V gene, CDR1 is SQVTM and CDR2 is ANQGSEA. CDR3 residues: CSVELGTGVFTGELFF. The CDR3 region has the DNA TGCAGCGTTGAACTAGGGACAGGAGTCTTCACCGGGGAGCTGTTTTTT.

By share of the sample, this clonotype is medium-sized. The rearrangement joins TRBV28 to TRBJ1-6; D gene unclear. This CDR3 is built from 14 residues. The V end lost 1 base, the J end lost 5 bases, and 6 bases lay between the germline ends. Looked up from germline, CDR1 is MDHEN and CDR2 is SYDVKM. CDR3 residues: CASSLLQDNSPLHF. DNA of the CDR3: TGTGCCAGCAGTTTATTACAAGATAATTCACCCCTCCACTTT. The full variable domain, rest sourced from reference TRBV28 and TRBJ1-6, is DVKVTQSSRYLVKRTGEKVFLECVQDMDHENMFWYRQDPGLGLRLIYFSYDVKMKEKGDIPEGYSVSREKKERFSLILESASTNQTSMYLCASSLLQDNSPLHFGNGTRLTVT.

The rearrangement uses TRBV20-1 and TRBJ2-1; no clear D. The V gene lost 6 bases and the J gene lost 6 bases, with 18 bases spanning the gap. The CDR3 runs 14 residues. Germline V lookup: CDR1 DFQATT, CDR2 SNEGSKA (reference sequence). CDR3 sequence reads: CSASPVGPGNEQFF. CDR3 bases: TGCAGTGCCTCCCCGGTTGGACCGGGCAATGAGCAGTTCTTC.

The chain recombines TRBV15 with TRBJ1-1, with TRBD1 identical over 10 bases. Trimming at V came to 2 bases and at J to 9 bases, leaving 6 bases not matched to a gene. Germline V CDR1 and CDR2: LNHNV, YYDKDF (reference sequence). The CDR3 consists of 14 residues. The CDR3 sequence: CATSRYGTGEKAFF. DNA for the CDR3: TGTGCCACCAGCAGATATGGGACAGGGGAGAAAGCTTTCTTT.

This clonotype has a count of ten or more. V and J are TRBV25-1 and TRBJ1-2, with 10 bases identical to TRBD1. CDR1 and CDR2 (germline): MGHDK, SYGVNS. The CDR3 length is 15 residues. Trimming took 3 bases from V and 4 from J; bases not matched to a gene: 5. CDR3 DNA: TGTGCCAGCAGTGATGACAGGACAGGGGGCTATGGCTACACCTTC. Amino acid sequence: CASSDDRTGGYGYTF.